These 14 T cell receptor beta chains share one sample of origin, sequenced in a study of regulatory T cells in long-lasting Graves disease (dated by TCRdb to the early 2020s). Library preparation was by multiplex PCR. Sequencing took place on an Illumina HiSeq 4000. CDR3 regions were amplified by Arm-PCR with iRepertoire HTBI primers to construct TCR beta libraries. TCRdb took the public reads, trimmed them with fastp at Q25, ran MiXCR for clone calling and kept in-frame beta chains. A single entry per CDR3 protein holds the most common genes and DNA from its merged rows. For this sample the table gives about 430,000 distinct CDR3 sequences, of which around 20% were detected only once. Approximately 15% of the sample is held by the ten biggest clonotypes. What the time point label conveys for this sample: persistent/refractory GD, antithyroid drugs over 5 years with positive TRAb. For both TCR sequencing and RNA sequencing, RNA was extracted from PBMCs in TRIzol.

The sequenced sample was peripheral blood mononuclear cells (PBMCs), obtained when the disease was refractory, from a patient treated with antithyroid drugs. These receptors all come from a female donor with Graves disease.

Of note for this clonotype: One end of the junction varies from germline; a read error may be responsible. V usage is TRBV12-3 or TRBV12-4 and J usage is TRBJ1-4, with 7 bases matching TRBD1. The CDR3 runs to 14 residues. CDR3: CASSLTRGNGKPFF. DNA of the CDR3: TGTGCCAGCAGTTTAACCAGGGGGAATGGAAAACCGTTTTTT.

This clonotype was picked up many times. The chain links TRBV28 to TRBJ2-5; 13 bases fit TRBD2. V dropped 5 bases and J dropped 2; count of bases not matched to a gene: 8. This CDR3 is 17 amino acids long. Germline V gives CDR1 MDHEN, CDR2 SYDVKM. CDR3 protein: CASSQGLAGPLQETQYF. In DNA, the CDR3 is TGTGCCAGCAGTCAGGGACTAGCGGGACCTTTACAAGAGACCCAGTACTTC.

Only a few counts were recorded for this clonotype. The genes are TRBV5-6 and TRBJ2-7; TRBD2 matches at 8 bases. Unmatched junction bases numbered 16, after V lost 4 bases and J lost 1 base. The germline V gene has CDR1 SGHDT and CDR2 YYEEEE. CDR3 length: 18 amino acids. The CDR3 DNA is TGTGCCAGCAGCCTGCGGGGGGCGGAGGGCGGGAGATCCTACGAGCAGTACTTC. Its protein product is CASSLRGAEGGRSYEQYF.

In its sample, this clonotype was seen a few times. The chain uses TRBV29-1 and TRBJ1-4; the match to TRBD1 covers 7 bases. Germline V gene sequence: CDR1 SQVTM, CDR2 ANQGSEA. The CDR3 is 15 residues long. Losses at the gene ends were 2 bases for V and 7 bases for J; bases not matched to a gene: 10. CDR3 sequence reads: CSVELEGRGGEKLFF. The CDR3 DNA reads as TGCAGCGTTGAACTAGAGGGCAGGGGGGGTGAAAAACTGTTTTTT.

The V call is TRBV6-5, the J call TRBJ2-1; 9 positions match TRBD2. This CDR3 is built from 16 residues. Germline V gives CDR1 MNHEY, CDR2 SVGAGI. V lost 1 base and J lost 10; bases outside the gene matches: 11. This CDR3 reads CASSYFGTSSGREQFF. The CDR3 DNA is TGTGCCAGCAGTTACTTCGGGACTAGCTCCGGACGCGAGCAGTTCTTC.

In its sample, this clonotype was seen many times. The chain uses TRBV7-2 and TRBJ2-7, with 12 positions matching TRBD2. The CDR3 has 15 residues. The V and J ends lost 3 bases and 3 bases, in that order; junction bases with no gene match: 3. Germline loops: CDR1 SGHTA, CDR2 FQGNSA. The CDR3 DNA reads as TGTGCCAGCAGCTTGACTAGCGGGAGTGTCTACGAGCAGTACTTC. It is translated as CASSLTSGSVYEQYF. The whole variable domain, remainder taken from reference TRBV7-2 and TRBJ2-7, is GAGVSQSPSNKVTEKGKDVELRCDPISGHTALYWYRQSLGQGLEFLIYFQGNSAPDKSGLPSDRFSAERTGGSVSTLTIQRTQQEDSAVYLCASSLTSGSVYEQYFGPGTRLTVT.

There are many counts of this clonotype. The V call is TRBV28, the J call TRBJ2-7; 8 nucleotides match TRBD1. This CDR3 region has 15 residues. Trimming at V came to 4 bases and at J to 4 bases, leaving 9 bases not matched to a gene. CDR1 MDHEN and CDR2 SYDVKM come from the germline V gene. In DNA, the CDR3 is TGTGCCAGCAGTTCCGCCGGGACAGGCTTTTACGAGCAGTACTTC. Its translation is CASSSAGTGFYEQYF.

J is TRBJ2-1 and V is TRBV20-1; perhaps TRBD1 as D (6 bases). The CDR3 loop spans 16 amino acids. Germline V lookup: CDR1 DFQATT, CDR2 SNEGSKA (reference sequence). Trimming removed 0 bases from V and 0 bases from J, with 12 bases in between. The CDR3 here is CSARDPGTPSYNEQFF. The CDR3 DNA is TGCAGTGCTAGAGACCCCGGGACACCCTCCTACAATGAGCAGTTCTTC.

With respect to this clonotype: A read error is possible here, since a much larger clone lies one base away. This CDR3 is missing its conserved last phenylalanine or tryptophan, likely due to a read error. The chain links TRBV28 to TRBJ1-1; 8 bases fit TRBD1. From germline, CDR1 is MDHEN and CDR2 SYDVKM. V lost 6 bases to trimming and J lost 8 bases; unmatched junction nucleotides: 5. The CDR3 consists of 12 residues. The CDR3 here is CASRDRTGEAFL. The CDR3 nucleotides are TGTGCCAGCAGAGACCGGACAGGGGAAGCTTTCCTT.

This clonotype occurred a few times. The chain is built from TRBV11-3 and TRBJ2-2; D unclear. This CDR3 has 14 amino acids. Germline V gene sequence: CDR1 SGHNT, CDR2 YENEEA. The V gene lost 5 bases and the J gene lost 6 bases, with 13 bases spanning the gap. CDR3 region: CASSARSGAGELFF. The CDR3 DNA follows: TGTGCCAGCAGCGCCCGATCAGGCGCCGGGGAGCTGTTTTTT.

This clonotype was seen many times. The V call is TRBV28, the J call TRBJ1-6, with 8 bases fitting TRBD1. CDR3 length equals 13 residues. V lost 3 bases, J lost 10 bases, and 2 bases stayed unmatched. Germline CDR1 reads MDHEN; CDR2 reads SYDVKM. CDR3 sequence: CASSLTGVSPLHF. CDR3 bases: TGTGCCAGCAGTTTGACAGGGGTATCACCCCTCCACTTT.

The rearrangement joins TRBV19 to TRBJ2-1; TRBD2 might be the D (6 bases). Germline V gives CDR1 LNHDA, CDR2 SQIVND (reference sequence). V lost 10 bases, J lost 0 bases, and 19 bases lay in between. This CDR3 has 16 amino acids. CDR3 bases: TGTGCCACTAAAAACCCCCGGGAGAGCTCCTACAATGAGCAGTTCTTC. Encoded protein: CATKNPRESSYNEQFF.

This clonotype was observed at least ten times. This chain links TRBV28 with TRBJ2-7; D may be TRBD1 or TRBD2 (5 bases each). The length of the CDR3 is 14 residues. V was shortened by 6 bases and J by 2 bases, with 14 bases between the two germline ends. Germline CDR1 is MDHEN and CDR2 is SYDVKM. This chain's CDR3 is CASSFGAGTYEQYF. DNA of the CDR3: TGTGCCAGCAGCTTCGGGGCCGGAACCTACGAGCAGTACTTC.

The chain combines TRBV24-1 with TRBJ2-5; D perhaps matches TRBD1 (6 bases). The CDR3 has 13 residues. The V gene lost 10 bases and the J gene lost 2 bases, with 13 bases spanning the gap. Germline CDR1 and CDR2: KGHDR and SFDVKD. The CDR3 reads CATAPGQQETQYF. The CDR3 DNA reads as TGTGCCACAGCTCCGGGACAACAAGAGACCCAGTACTTC.